This record looks at one T cell receptor (beta chain) sequence and its context. Its antigen is as yet unknown. A much larger clone sits a single nucleotide away, making a read error possible. The time point denotes: newly diagnosed GD, antithyroid drugs for less than 3 months. Generation of the TCR library employed RNA extracted from PBMCs. The source of the patients was an endocrinology department in Xi'an, China. The record originates from a study of regulatory T cells in long-lasting Graves disease. As for the study in general: Recently diagnosed Graves' patients had received antithyroid drugs for under 3 months. Findings of the study overall: TRBV28, TRBJ1-2 and TRBJ2-5 were segments that persistent disease favored.

Arm-PCR with iRepertoire HTBI primers amplified the CDR3 regions for these TCR beta libraries. Via MiXCR, TCRdb re-called the multiplex PCR reads, giving one row per CDR3 protein. The table lists roughly 430,000 distinct CDR3 sequences, less than 20% of them singletons, with approximately 12% in the top ten. This CDR3 has 14 residues. Germline CDR1 is SGHRS and CDR2 is YFSETQ. Trimming removed 0 bases from V and 8 bases from J, with 13 bases in between. In addition, the sample was reused for a study of T cells in Graves' hyperthyroidism and ophthalmopathy. That paper notes: First-round RT-PCR with HTBI primers amplified the TCR CDR3 region.

The sample in question was peripheral blood mononuclear cells (PBMCs), obtained at new diagnosis, from a patient treated with antithyroid drugs. V usage is TRBV5-1 and J usage is TRBJ2-3; a weak D match, TRBD2 (6 bases). The sequence was collected from a young woman with Graves disease. CDR3 nucleotides: TGCGCCAGCAGCTTGGCGGCGGGGTCGGCTACGCAGTATTTT. Encoded protein: CASSLAAGSATQYF.